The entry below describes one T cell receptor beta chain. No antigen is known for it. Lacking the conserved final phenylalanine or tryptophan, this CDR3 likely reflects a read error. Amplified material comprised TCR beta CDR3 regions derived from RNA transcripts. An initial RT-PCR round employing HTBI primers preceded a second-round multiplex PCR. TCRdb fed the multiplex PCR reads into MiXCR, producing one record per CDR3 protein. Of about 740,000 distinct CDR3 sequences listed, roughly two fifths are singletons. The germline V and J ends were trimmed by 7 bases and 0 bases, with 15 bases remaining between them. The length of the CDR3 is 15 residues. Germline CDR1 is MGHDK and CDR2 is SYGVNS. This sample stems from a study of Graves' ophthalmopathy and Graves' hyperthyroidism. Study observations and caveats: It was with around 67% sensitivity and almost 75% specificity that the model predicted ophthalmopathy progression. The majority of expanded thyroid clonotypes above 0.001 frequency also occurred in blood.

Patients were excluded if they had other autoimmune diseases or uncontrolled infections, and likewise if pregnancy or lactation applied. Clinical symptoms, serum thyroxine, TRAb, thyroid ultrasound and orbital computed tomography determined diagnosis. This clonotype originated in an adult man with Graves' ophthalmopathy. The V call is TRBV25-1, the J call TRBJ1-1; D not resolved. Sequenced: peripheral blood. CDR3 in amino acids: CASTWSGNMNTEAFS. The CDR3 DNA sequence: TGTGCCAGCACTTGGTCGGGGAACATGAACACTGAAGCTTTCTCT.